This T cell receptor (beta chain) comes out of a study of radiotherapy plus CTLA-4 blockade in lung cancer. Study background: Objective responses were documented in around 19% of patients, with disease control in roughly 30%.

The germline V gene has CDR1 SGDLS and CDR2 YYNGEE. The CDR3 is 14 residues long. With V trimmed by 2 bases and J by 2 bases, 2 bases remained unmatched. The study gave focal radiation plus ipilimumab CTLA-4 blockade to patients with chemo-refractory metastatic non-small-cell lung cancer. Whole-study findings and limits: With interferon-beta, early dynamics of blood T cell clones were reported to best predict response. Expansion in blood of tumor-derived TCR clones was seen after radiotherapy plus ipilimumab.

Notes on this clone: What it recognizes is unknown. Other DNA sequences from this sample encode an identical CDR3 as well.

The protocol was immunoSEQ multiplex PCR, while the TCRdb copy is restricted to in-frame clones and leaves out a portion. The data hold more than 80,000 clones, with about 84% observed a single time. The chain employs TRBV9 and TRBJ1-1; TRBD1 matches 8 bases. This clonotype originated in a human donor with non-small cell lung cancer that progressed on radiotherapy plus ipilimumab. Some clones in this sample may be carry-over from other donors' samples. The sequencing used peripheral blood, collected from a patient treated with radiotherapy plus ipilimumab. This chain's CDR3 is CASSVTGGNTEAFF. Written as DNA, the CDR3 is TGTGCCAGCAGCGTCACAGGGGGTAACACTGAAGCTTTCTTT.